Judged by abundance, the clone carrying this T cell receptor beta chain is medium-sized. The antigen remains undetermined. An Oncomine TCR Beta short-read assay was used to sequence the DNA from cultured CD4+ T cells. TCRdb itself ran the PCR reads through MiXCR, one entry per CDR3 protein. Among around 18,000 distinct CDR3 sequences listed, about 50% were seen once. The treatment was: approximately 11-day PBMC culture with coronavirus spike peptide pools or control peptides (ViraFEST assay). The data are from a study of vaccination and CD4 T cells after COVID-19. Study overall: A median of about 100 days (range 35 to 161) separated diagnosis from post-COVID sampling.

This CDR3 is built from 17 residues. The V and J genes are TRBV21-1 and TRBJ1-2; the tabulated D call, TRBD1, remains unverified against the DNA. TRBV21-1 is deemed a pseudogene. This clonotype was sampled from a human donor who had recovered from COVID-19. The specimen was CD4+ T cells from blood, cultured in vitro, collected before SARS-CoV-2 vaccination. CDR3 region: CASSKLESTGVDYGYTF. The CDR3 bases are TGTGCCAGCAGCAAACTGGAATCGACAGGGGTGGACTATGGCTACACCTTC.